The 10 T cell receptor beta chains reported below all come from one sample, sequenced in a study of high-grade serous ovarian cancer treatment subgroups. Tumor samples were obtained before definitive surgery or chemotherapy. Clones were read by immunoSEQ multiplex PCR, and TCRdb kept only the in-frame ones, dropping some. Altogether 3,100 or so clones are present, about 63% being singletons, with the ten largest covering approximately 9.9%. The sample was tumor tissue. Receptors were obtained from a human donor with high-grade serous ovarian cancer.

This clone was seen once. The V and J genes are TRBV30 and TRBJ2-1; 7 bases agree with TRBD1. The V and J ends lost 5 bases and 4 bases, in that order; junction bases with no gene match: 2. The CDR3 contains 12 residues. Germline CDR1 is GTSNPN and CDR2 is SVGIG (reference sequence). DNA of the CDR3: TGTGCCTGGGGGACAGATTACAATGAGCAGTTCTTC. The encoded protein is CAWGTDYNEQFF.

In its sample, this clone is large. The chain carries TRBV27 and TRBJ2-7; a weak D match, TRBD1 (6 bases). The CDR3 covers 13 residues. Germline CDR1 is MNHEY and CDR2 is SMNVEV (reference sequence). V lost 6 bases and J 7 bases, leaving 16 bases between the germline ends. The CDR3, as DNA: TGTGCCAGCAGACCTTGGGGGCCAGGTGAGCAGTACTTC. Protein sequence: CASRPWGPGEQYF.

This clone was detected a few times. This chain links TRBV15 with TRBJ1-2, with D perhaps TRBD1 (5 bases). The CDR3 length is 15 residues. Per germline, CDR1 LNHNV and CDR2 YYDKDF (reference sequence). Trimming cost V 6 bases and J 4 bases, with 18 bases left between them. The CDR3 spells CATSPSLDSGYGYTF. CDR3 bases: TGTGCCACCAGTCCCTCTCTCGACAGCGGCTATGGCTACACCTTC.

The chain links TRBV6-5 to TRBJ1-3; 8 bases align to TRBD1. V lost 4 bases, J lost 4 bases, and 6 bases stayed unmatched. Germline V CDR1 and CDR2: MNHEY, SVGAGI. This CDR3 is built from 15 residues. The CDR3 sequence: CASSSLTGEGNTIYF. The CDR3 DNA reads TGTGCCAGCAGTTCTCTGACAGGGGAGGGAAACACCATATATTTT.

The DNA for the CDR3 is TGCAGCGTCGAGGACACCTGGTCAGAGACCCAGTACTTC. Its translation is CSVEDTWSETQYF. V usage is TRBV29-1 and J usage is TRBJ2-5; TRBD1 might be the D (5 bases). The CDR3 covers 13 residues. Trimming took off 6 bases at V and 4 bases at J, with 15 bases between the two ends. The germline gives CDR1 SQVTM, CDR2 ANQGSEA.

CDR3 in DNA: TGTGCCAGCACCCAATGGACAGGGAGCACAGATACGCAGTATTTT. It is translated as CASTQWTGSTDTQYF. The chain couples TRBV6-5 to TRBJ2-3; TRBD1 matches at 8 bases. Germline V lookup: CDR1 MNHEY, CDR2 SVGAGI. This CDR3 region has 15 residues. V trimming: 7 bases; J trimming: 0 bases; junction bases outside the gene matches: 6.

The rearrangement uses TRBV30 and TRBJ1-2; 8 bases are a match to TRBD1. The germline V gene has CDR1 GTSNPN and CDR2 SVGIG (reference sequence). V gave up 7 bases and J gave up 7 bases; unmatched junction bases: 11. The CDR3 consists of 13 residues. The CDR3 bases are TGTGCCTCACCCGGGAACAGGGGGGGTGGCTACACCTTC. It is translated as CASPGNRGGGYTF.

This rearrangement joins TRBV7-8 to TRBJ1-1; TRBD1 matches at 7 bases. The germline V gene has CDR1 SGHVS and CDR2 FQNEAQ. V shed 7 bases and J 2 bases; nucleotides not matched to a gene: 25. This CDR3 contains 20 residues. CDR3 sequence reads: CASTSSQYNDRVVANTEAFF. CDR3 bases: TGTGCCAGCACCAGTTCCCAATATAACGACAGGGTCGTCGCAAACACTGAAGCTTTCTTT.

This chain's CDR3 is CASSPGVNTGELFF. The CDR3 nucleotides are TGTGCCAGCAGCCCTGGGGTTAACACCGGGGAGCTGTTTTTT. The rearrangement uses TRBV11-2 and TRBJ2-2; no firm D call. CDR3 size: 14 residues. V dropped 5 bases and J dropped 2 bases, with 9 bases sitting between them. The germline V gene has CDR1 SGHAT and CDR2 FQNNGV. The full variable domain, with the rest looked up from reference TRBV11-2 and TRBJ2-2, is EAGVAQSPRYKIIEKRQSVAFWCNPISGHATLYWYQQILGQGPKLLIQFQNNGVVDDSQLPKDRFSAERLKGVDSTLKIQPAKLEDSAVYLCASSPGVNTGELFFGEGSRLTVL.

J is TRBJ2-5 and V is TRBV5-1; weak D call: TRBD1 (6 bases). The CDR3 covers 14 residues. The germline V and J ends were trimmed by 5 bases and 2 bases, with 13 bases remaining between them. The germline V gene encodes CDR1 SGHRS and CDR2 YFSETQ. The CDR3 DNA sequence: TGCGCCAGCAGAGGGGGACGCTTACAAGAGACCCAGTACTTC. This encodes CASRGGRLQETQYF. The full variable domain, with the rest looked up from reference TRBV5-1 and TRBJ2-5, is KAGVTQTPRYLIKTRGQQVTLSCSPISGHRSVSWYQQTPGQGLQFLFEYFSETQRNKGNFPGRFSGRQFSNSRSEMNVSTLELGDSALYLCASRGGRLQETQYFGPGTRLLVL.